This TCR beta chain was recorded in a study of healthy donors' naive CD4 and CD8 T cells. Study-wide context: TCR alpha primers covered all functional IMGT alpha gene variants. Study outcomes and limitations: CDR3 charge plus V and J genes appeared to account for roughly 13% of CD4/CD8 variance.

Starting from 500 ng of total RNA, TCR libraries were made with linear amplification. MiXCR was run by TCRdb on the reads, yielding one entry per CDR3 protein. The sample carries approximately 180,000 distinct CDR3 sequences, around 80% recorded once. As concerns this clonotype: Its antigen remains unknown.

CDR1 LNHNV and CDR2 YYDKDF come from the germline V gene (reference sequence). CDR3 length equals 16 residues. V lost 0 bases to trimming and J lost 8 bases, with 17 bases between them. The sequence was obtained from a pool of human donors in good health; the sample pools cells from several healthy donors. The sample consisted of naive CD4+ and CD8+ T cells sorted from blood, pooled from several donors. The chain is built from TRBV15 and TRBJ2-1, with no clear D. DNA of the CDR3: TGTGCCACCAGCAGAGATCTGAGCTCCCTGCCGGATGAGCAGTTCTTC. It specifies CATSRDLSSLPDEQFF.